This T cell receptor beta chain stems from a study of blood T cells in healthy people across ages. Notes on the study in general: Naive T cell percentage showed a strong correlation with TCR beta diversity.

With 2 bases removed from V and 0 bases from J, the gap between germline ends came to 15 bases. Per germline, CDR1 SGHAT and CDR2 FQNNGV. This CDR3 has 17 amino acids. For the second PCR, which ran for about 6 to 12 cycles, a sample-barcoded 5' primer and a J-beta primer mix were used. TCRdb re-analysed the 5' RACE reads in MiXCR, keeping a single row per CDR3 protein. This sample has about 970,000 distinct CDR3 sequences, with roughly 51% found just once. Remarks on this clonotype: Its antigen is unknown.

The V gene is TRBV11-2, the J gene TRBJ2-3; a weak D match, TRBD2 (6 bases). Material: blood. The source of this sequence is a woman in her sixties or seventies in good health. The CDR3: CASSLKRLAFSTDTQYF. The CDR3 DNA is TGTGCCAGCAGCTTAAAACGGCTAGCGTTTAGCACAGATACGCAGTATTTT.